These 24 T cell receptor beta chains originate from one sample sequenced in a study of blood T cell repertoires in COVID-19. The repertoire was sequenced with immunoSEQ multiplex PCR; TCRdb's copy has only in-frame clones and lacks some. Of about 170,000 clones listed, roughly nine tenths are singletons. Input material: peripheral blood. The receptor source for this set is an older woman with COVID-19, enrolled during active disease.

The chain has TRBV6-5 and TRBJ1-2; the D gene is possibly TRBD1 (5 bases). V lost 0 bases and J 5 bases, leaving 10 bases between the germline ends. The length of the CDR3 is 14 residues. CDR1 and CDR2 from the germline V gene are MNHEY and SVGAGI. DNA for the CDR3: TGTGCCAGCAGTTACTCACAGGCCCGGTATGGCTACACCTTC. Translating gives CASSYSQARYGYTF.

This clone occurred once. This chain connects TRBV6-5 to TRBJ2-7; TRBD2 matches 7 bases. The germline V gene has CDR1 MNHEY and CDR2 SVGAGI. The CDR3 has 13 residues. V lost 9 bases and J lost 7; bases outside the gene matches: 12. CDR3: CASLGQGGREQYF. CDR3 sequence (DNA): TGTGCCAGTCTGGGGCAGGGAGGGCGAGAGCAGTACTTC.

The chain links TRBV9 to TRBJ1-1, with TRBD1 as a possible D gene (5 bases). The CDR3 totals 16 residues. CDR1 is SGDLS, CDR2 YYNGEE, per germline. Trimming cost V 0 bases and J 1 base, with 13 bases left between them. The CDR3 loop is CASSVVGAVRNTEAFF. The CDR3 DNA reads TGTGCCAGCAGCGTAGTAGGGGCAGTGAGGAACACTGAAGCTTTCTTT.

The chain joins TRBV29-1 to TRBJ2-2, with D possibly matching TRBD1 (5 bases). CDR1 and CDR2 from the germline V gene are SQVTM and ANQGSEA. The CDR3 covers 14 residues. Deletions cut 4 bases from V and 10 bases from J, with 19 bases between. The CDR3 is CSVGAGSLSAELFF. Here the CDR3 DNA reads TGCAGCGTTGGGGCAGGGTCTTTATCGGCGGAGCTGTTTTTT.

This chain links TRBV11-2 with TRBJ2-7; 8 nucleotides line up with TRBD2. The V segment lost 0 bases and the J segment 3 bases; nucleotides outside the gene matches: 4. The CDR3 sequence is 15 residues long. The germline V gene has CDR1 SGHAT and CDR2 FQNNGV. CDR3 sequence: CASSLELADNYEQYF. The CDR3 DNA sequence: TGTGCCAGCAGCTTAGAACTAGCGGATAACTACGAGCAGTACTTC. The whole variable domain, remainder taken from reference TRBV11-2 and TRBJ2-7, is EAGVAQSPRYKIIEKRQSVAFWCNPISGHATLYWYQQILGQGPKLLIQFQNNGVVDDSQLPKDRFSAERLKGVDSTLKIQPAKLEDSAVYLCASSLELADNYEQYFGPGTRLTVT.

This clone was counted at least ten times. This sequence joins TRBV6-5 and TRBJ1-1, with D possibly matching TRBD1 (6 bases). Deletions cut 2 bases from V and 2 bases from J, with 15 bases between. The CDR3 runs 16 residues. CDR1 MNHEY and CDR2 SVGAGI come from the germline V gene. CDR3 protein: CASSYLGRGRNTEAFF. DNA for the CDR3: TGTGCCAGCAGTTACCTAGGCAGGGGTCGAAACACTGAAGCTTTCTTT.

The chain uses TRBV9 and TRBJ1-3, with 10 bases fitting TRBD1. CDR3 length: 15 residues. Germline loops: CDR1 SGDLS, CDR2 YYNGEE. The ends lost 2 bases at V and 2 bases at J; junction bases unmatched: 1. The chain's CDR3 is CASSVGQGAGNTIYF. In DNA, the CDR3 is TGTGCCAGCAGCGTCGGACAGGGGGCTGGAAACACCATATATTTT.

The chain has TRBV29-1 and TRBJ2-6; D perhaps matches TRBD2 (5 bases). From germline, CDR1 is SQVTM and CDR2 ANQGSEA. Trimming removed 5 bases at V and 0 bases at J, with 11 bases between. The CDR3 is 15 residues long. CDR3 nucleotides: TGCAGCGTTCTGGGAGTACTCTCTGGGGCCAACGTCCTGACTTTC. It yields the protein CSVLGVLSGANVLTF. The full variable domain, its missing parts supplied by reference TRBV29-1 and TRBJ2-6, is SAVISQKPSRDICQRGTSLTIQCQVDSQVTMMFWYRQQPGQSLTLIATANQGSEATYESGFVIDKFPISRPNLTFSTLTVSNMSPEDSSIYLCSVLGVLSGANVLTFGAGSRLTVL.

The chain carries TRBV3-1 (or the pseudogene TRBV3-2) and TRBJ2-5; 7 nucleotides line up with TRBD1. The CDR3 consists of 15 residues. Germline CDR1 LGHDT, CDR2 YNNKEL (reference sequence). The V and J ends lost 4 bases and 5 bases, in that order; junction bases with no gene match: 10. The CDR3 DNA reads TGTGCCAGCAGCCCTGCCGACAGGGTCGGGGAGACCCAGTACTTC. Amino acid sequence: CASSPADRVGETQYF.

This rearrangement joins TRBV24-1 to TRBJ1-5, with 10 bases matching TRBD1. Germline trimming cut 5 bases from V and 0 bases from J; bases unmatched to any gene: 0. The CDR3 runs 15 residues. CDR1 is KGHDR and CDR2 is SFDVKD in the germline V gene. Here the CDR3 DNA reads TGTGCCACCAGTGGGACAGGGGGTAGCAATCAGCCCCAGCATTTT. This sequence encodes CATSGTGGSNQPQHF.

The genes are TRBV20-1 and TRBJ1-2; 7 positions agree with TRBD1. The V gene's germline CDR1 is DFQATT and CDR2 SNEGSKA (reference sequence). The CDR3 covers 11 residues. CDR3 in DNA: TGCATCGCCGGGACAGACTATGGCTACACCTTC. It encodes CIAGTDYGYTF.

The rearrangement links TRBV19 to TRBJ2-5; weak D call: TRBD2 (6 bases). Germline CDR1 reads LNHDA; CDR2 reads SQIVND (reference sequence). V dropped 3 bases and J dropped 7 bases, with 9 bases sitting between them. The CDR3 covers 12 residues. The CDR3 region has the DNA TGTGCCAGTAGTATTTGGGGAGGGACCCAGTACTTC. It specifies CASSIWGGTQYF.

V and J are TRBV7-8 and TRBJ1-5, with TRBD1 identical over 7 bases. J lost 4 bases, V lost 5 bases, and 8 bases had no gene match. This CDR3 has 15 amino acids. CDR1 and CDR2 from the germline V gene are SGHVS and FQNEAQ. The CDR3 DNA sequence: TGTGCCAGCAGCATCCGGGACAGAGTGAATCAGCCCCAGCATTTT. Protein: CASSIRDRVNQPQHF.

There are a few counts of this clone. This sequence joins TRBV25-1 and TRBJ1-4, with 7 bases identical to TRBD1. Germline V gene sequence: CDR1 MGHDK, CDR2 SYGVNS. V shed 4 bases, J shed 0 bases, and the junction held 5 bases outside the gene matches. The CDR3 loop spans 16 amino acids. CDR3 nucleotide sequence: TGTGCCAGCAGTGGAGGACAGGTTGCAACTAATGAAAAACTGTTTTTT. Its protein product is CASSGGQVATNEKLFF.

On this clone itself: This sample also contains other DNA sequences that code for the same CDR3. The rearrangement uses TRBV15 and TRBJ1-5; no reliable D call. The CDR3 loop spans 14 amino acids. The germline gives CDR1 LNHNV, CDR2 YYDKDF (reference sequence). V lost 2 bases, J lost 4 bases, and 9 bases lay in between. The CDR3: CATSRSGVNQPQHF. The DNA for the CDR3 is TGTGCCACCAGCAGATCCGGGGTGAATCAGCCCCAGCATTTT.

The chain is built from TRBV18 and TRBJ2-7, with D uncertain. From germline, CDR1 is KGHSH and CDR2 LQKENI. V was shortened by 2 bases and J by 2 bases, with 13 bases between the two germline ends. The CDR3 has 15 residues. The CDR3 protein is CASSPSRSSTYEQYF. In DNA, the CDR3 is TGTGCCAGCTCACCATCCAGGTCCTCAACCTACGAGCAGTACTTC.

The chain couples TRBV6-5 to TRBJ2-7; D perhaps matches TRBD1 (5 bases). With 6 bases removed from V and 2 bases from J, the gap between germline ends came to 14 bases. The CDR3 has 14 amino acids. The germline gives CDR1 MNHEY, CDR2 SVGAGI. CDR3 nucleotides: TGTGCCAGCAGCCTTGACAGTGTCACCTACGAGCAGTACTTC. It yields the protein CASSLDSVTYEQYF.

DNA of the CDR3: TGTGCCAGCAGCCCGACCAATCTCGGGCGGGGCCCCGATCACTACGAGCAGTACTTC. It specifies CASSPTNLGRGPDHYEQYF. V and J are TRBV6-2 or TRBV6-3 and TRBJ2-7, with D perhaps matching TRBD2 (6 bases). CDR3 length equals 19 residues. V was trimmed by 6 bases and J by 3 bases, leaving 30 bases between them. CDR1 and CDR2 (germline): MNHEY, SVGEGT.

This sequence joins TRBV20-1 and TRBJ2-7, with TRBD2 as a possible D gene (5 bases). V lost 4 bases and J lost 3, with 7 bases in between. CDR1 is DFQATT and CDR2 is SNEGSKA in the germline V gene (reference sequence). This CDR3 has 11 amino acids. CDR3 in DNA: TGCAGTGCTAACGGGAACTACGAGCAGTACTTC. Protein sequence: CSANGNYEQYF.

The chain carries TRBV10-1 and TRBJ2-1, with 9 bases matching TRBD2. V lost 0 bases to trimming and J lost 9 bases; unmatched junction nucleotides: 6. CDR1 WNHNN and CDR2 SYGVQD come from the germline V gene (reference sequence). The CDR3 extends over 15 amino acids. CDR3 DNA: TGCGCCAGCAGTGAGTCGACGACTAGCGGAAGTGAGCAGTTCTTC. This sequence encodes CASSESTTSGSEQFF.

This clone has just one count. V is TRBV19 and J is TRBJ2-7; 8 bases match TRBD1. CDR3 size: 13 residues. The ends lost 3 bases at V and 9 bases at J; junction bases unmatched: 7. The V gene's germline CDR1 is LNHDA and CDR2 SQIVND (reference sequence). The CDR3 sequence: CASSIPPGGTQYF. For the CDR3, the DNA is TGTGCCAGTAGTATCCCCCCAGGGGGCACGCAGTACTTC.

J is TRBJ1-2 and V is TRBV9; 7 nucleotides line up with TRBD1. The CDR3 is made up of 12 amino acids. V dropped 4 bases and J dropped 8; count of bases not matched to a gene: 5. Germline CDR1 and CDR2: SGDLS and YYNGEE. CDR3 sequence (DNA): TGTGCCAGCAGCATAGGACAGGCGGGCTACACCTTC. This gives the protein CASSIGQAGYTF. The whole variable domain, remainder taken from reference TRBV9 and TRBJ1-2, is DSGVTQTPKHLITATGQRVTLRCSPRSGDLSVYWYQQSLDQGLQFLIQYYNGEERAKGNILERFSAQQFPDLHSELNLSSLELGDSALYFCASSIGQAGYTFGSGTRLTVV.

This rearrangement joins TRBV11-3 to TRBJ2-1, with TRBD2 matching over 10 bases. V was clipped by 6 bases and J by 0 bases; unmatched bases: 2. The CDR3 contains 15 residues. Per germline, CDR1 SGHNT and CDR2 YENEEA. The CDR3 reads CASSQREGSYNEQFF. Written as DNA, the CDR3 is TGTGCCAGCAGTCAGCGGGAGGGCTCCTACAATGAGCAGTTCTTC.

The chain carries TRBV5-4 and TRBJ2-1, with D maybe TRBD2 (6 bases). The CDR3 totals 15 residues. The V end was cut by 3 bases, the J end by 6 bases, with 16 bases between. The germline CDR1 and CDR2 sequences are SGHNT and YYREEE (reference sequence). CDR3: CASSWRVGLANEQFF. In DNA form, the CDR3 reads TGTGCCAGCAGCTGGAGGGTGGGGTTAGCCAATGAGCAGTTCTTC.